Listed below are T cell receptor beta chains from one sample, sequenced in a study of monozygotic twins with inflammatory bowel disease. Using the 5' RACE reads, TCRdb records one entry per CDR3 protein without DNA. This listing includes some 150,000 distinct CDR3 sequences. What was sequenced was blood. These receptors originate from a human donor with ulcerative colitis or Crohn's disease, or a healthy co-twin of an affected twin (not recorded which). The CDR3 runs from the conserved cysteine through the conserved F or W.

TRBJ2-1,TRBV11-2,CASSLDQANEQFF
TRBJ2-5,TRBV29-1,CSVESPLADQYF
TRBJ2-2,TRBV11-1,CASSPLNRVWTTGELFF
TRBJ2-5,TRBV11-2,CASSLGLAGGIETQYF
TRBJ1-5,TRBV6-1,CASTRGGQPQHF
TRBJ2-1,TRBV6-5,CASSYWGDYNEQFF
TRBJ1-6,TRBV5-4,CASSFGGITYNSPLHF
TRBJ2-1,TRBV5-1,CASSTGHYNEQFF
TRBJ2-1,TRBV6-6,CASSPGDNEQFF
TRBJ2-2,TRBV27,CASSYHGPGELFF
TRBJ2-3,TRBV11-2,CASSLTDRHTQYF
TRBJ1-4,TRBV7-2,CASRDPGTDEKLFF
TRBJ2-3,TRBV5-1,CASRALAEKDTQYF
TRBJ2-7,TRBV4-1,CASSFTGGNEQYF
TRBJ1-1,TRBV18,CASSRVRGTSFEAFF
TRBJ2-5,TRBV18,CASSPSPKETQYF
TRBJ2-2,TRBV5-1,CANSLQGAGELFF
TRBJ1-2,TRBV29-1,CSVPDRGQMANYGYTF
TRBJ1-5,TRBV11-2,CASQGQGGQPQHF
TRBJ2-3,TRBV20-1,CSARDPNRGDTDTQYF
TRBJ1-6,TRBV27,CASSPWVGQGNSPLHF
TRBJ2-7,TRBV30,CAWSVTRGEQYF
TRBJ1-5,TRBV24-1,CATRGGGYSNQPQHF
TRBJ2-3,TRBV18,CASSPPGRKGYTDTQYF
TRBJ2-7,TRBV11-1,CASSLVRFYEQYF
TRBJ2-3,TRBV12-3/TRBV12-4,CASSLGARTTDTQYF
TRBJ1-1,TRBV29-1,CSVEGARGAFF
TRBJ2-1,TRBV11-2,CASSLAGTAYNEQFF
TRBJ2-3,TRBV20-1,CRALGPPGDTQYF
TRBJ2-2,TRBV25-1,CASSWGVVAGELFF
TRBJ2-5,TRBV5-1,CASSLVDRGSWAQETQYF
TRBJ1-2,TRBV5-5,CASTSAQARYGYTF
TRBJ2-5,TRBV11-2,CASSLGGQGAETQYF
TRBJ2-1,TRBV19,CASSILGASNEQFF
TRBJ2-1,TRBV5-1,CASSVDLAVNEQFF
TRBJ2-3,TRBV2,CASSDPSSPSTDTQYF
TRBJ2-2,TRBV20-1,CSASPPSNTGELFF
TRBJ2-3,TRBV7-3,CASSLGGEGADTQYF
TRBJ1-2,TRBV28,CASSSGGGADRYGYTF
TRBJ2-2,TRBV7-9,CASTGGLNTGELFF
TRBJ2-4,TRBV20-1,CSARPPPHWGATKNIQYF
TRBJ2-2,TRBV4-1,CASSQVQGGTGELFF
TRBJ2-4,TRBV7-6,CASSLAGSQRGDIQYF
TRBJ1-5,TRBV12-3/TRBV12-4,CASSSRMGGNQPQHF